These 10 T cell receptor beta chains share one sample of origin, sequenced in a study of neurological immune-mediated disorders. TCRdb called the 5' RACE reads again in MiXCR, with one record for every CDR3 protein. This sample yields 50,000 or so distinct CDR3 sequences, of which approximately 3.3% are seen a single time; approximately 6.3% belongs to the top ten. Sequencing input: PBMCs. The receptors were gathered from a man aged 35 to 55 with multiple sclerosis.

This clonotype was seen repeatedly, ten times or more. The chain couples TRBV6-5 to TRBJ1-2; no firm D call. The CDR3 loop spans 11 amino acids. Germline CDR1 and CDR2: MNHEY and SVGAGI. Trimming shortened V by 6 bases and J by 4 bases, and 6 bases separated the two germline ends. The CDR3, as DNA: TGTGCCAGCAGGGACGGCTATGGCTACACCTTC. Translating gives CASRDGYGYTF.

Only a few counts were recorded for this clonotype. The V gene is TRBV12-5, the J gene TRBJ1-1; D may be TRBD1 (6 bases). This CDR3 region has 16 residues. V lost 1 base, J lost 0 bases, and 12 bases lay in between. The germline gives CDR1 LGHNT, CDR2 FRNRAP. In nucleotides, the CDR3 is TGTGCTAGTGGTTTGGGACAGGCTACCATGAACACTGAAGCTTTCTTT. Translation: CASGLGQATMNTEAFF. Complete variable domain (other parts from reference TRBV12-5 and TRBJ1-1): DARVTQTPRHKVTEMGQEVTMRCQPILGHNTVFWYRQTMMQGLELLAYFRNRAPLDDSGMPKDRFSAEMPDATLATLKIQPSEPRDSAVYFCASGLGQATMNTEAFFGQGTRLTVV.

This clonotype was detected ten times or more. DNA for the CDR3: TGTGCCACCAGCAGTTCCGGGACATCTAGCAATCAGCCCCAGCATTTT. Translated: CATSSSGTSSNQPQHF. The gene calls are TRBV15 and TRBJ1-5, with D perhaps TRBD1 (6 bases). The CDR3 runs 16 residues. Germline CDR1 reads LNHNV; CDR2 reads YYDKDF (reference sequence). V was trimmed by 3 bases and J by 0 bases, leaving 12 bases between them.

At least ten counts were recorded for this clonotype. The J gene is TRBJ2-7, the V gene TRBV7-9, with 8 bases that match TRBD1. CDR3 length: 14 residues. Looked up from germline, CDR1 is SEHNR and CDR2 is FQNEAQ (reference sequence). J lost 6 bases, V lost 5 bases, and 9 bases had no gene match. CDR3 in DNA: TGTGCCAGCAGCACGCAGACAGGGGATCCCGAGCAGTACTTC. It codes for CASSTQTGDPEQYF.

This clonotype was detected ten times or more. The chain is built from TRBV4-1 and TRBJ2-3; unclear D gene. CDR3 size: 15 residues. The germline V gene encodes CDR1 MGHRA and CDR2 YSYEKL. V was clipped by 4 bases and J by 0 bases, with 11 bases between them. The CDR3 region has the DNA TGCGCCAGCAGCCGACCGGGTCCCAGCACAGATACGCAGTATTTT. Protein product: CASSRPGPSTDTQYF.

This clonotype was recorded many times. This sequence joins TRBV4-1 and TRBJ2-3, with 10 positions matching TRBD2. Germline-derived CDR1 and CDR2 are MGHRA and YSYEKL. The CDR3 has 14 amino acids. With V trimmed by 8 bases and J by 3 bases, 5 bases remained unmatched. CDR3 residues: CASSTSGATDTQYF. The CDR3 nucleotides read TGCGCCAGCTCTACTAGCGGGGCGACAGATACGCAGTATTTT.

At least ten counts were recorded for this clonotype. The V gene is TRBV12-3 or TRBV12-4, the J gene TRBJ2-1; TRBD2 matches at 10 bases. Trimming at V came to 4 bases and at J to 4 bases, leaving 7 bases not matched to a gene. The CDR3 consists of 16 residues. CDR3 sequence: CASSSLAGGAYNEQFF. Here the CDR3 DNA reads TGTGCCAGCAGTTCCTTAGCGGGGGGCGCGTACAATGAGCAGTTCTTC.

This clonotype was seen at least ten times. V gene TRBV9 combines with J gene TRBJ2-7, with D possibly matching TRBD1 (5 bases). The CDR3 is 14 residues long. Per the germline V gene, CDR1 is SGDLS and CDR2 is YYNGEE. V gave up 2 bases and J gave up 6 bases, with 15 bases separating them. The CDR3 spells CASSVVPQDGEQYF. As DNA, the CDR3 is TGTGCCAGCAGCGTTGTGCCACAGGACGGCGAGCAGTACTTC.

The chain carries TRBV6-1 and TRBJ2-4; 13 bases are shared with TRBD2. V shed 6 bases, J shed 5 bases, and the junction held 10 bases outside the gene matches. The CDR3 spans 17 residues. Per the germline V gene, CDR1 is MNHNS and CDR2 is SASEGT. The CDR3 sequence is CASREPGLAGSENIQYF. The CDR3 nucleotides read TGTGCCAGCAGAGAACCGGGACTAGCGGGGTCCGAAAACATTCAGTACTTC.

The table lists this clonotype with many counts. The chain carries TRBV6-1 and TRBJ2-2, with TRBD1 matching 8 bases. The CDR3 loop spans 13 amino acids. Looked up from germline, CDR1 is MNHNS and CDR2 is SASEGT. The ends lost 6 bases at V and 4 bases at J; junction bases unmatched: 1. DNA of the CDR3: TGTGCCAGCAGAGGACAGGGCACCGGGGAGCTGTTTTTT. Translating it yields CASRGQGTGELFF.